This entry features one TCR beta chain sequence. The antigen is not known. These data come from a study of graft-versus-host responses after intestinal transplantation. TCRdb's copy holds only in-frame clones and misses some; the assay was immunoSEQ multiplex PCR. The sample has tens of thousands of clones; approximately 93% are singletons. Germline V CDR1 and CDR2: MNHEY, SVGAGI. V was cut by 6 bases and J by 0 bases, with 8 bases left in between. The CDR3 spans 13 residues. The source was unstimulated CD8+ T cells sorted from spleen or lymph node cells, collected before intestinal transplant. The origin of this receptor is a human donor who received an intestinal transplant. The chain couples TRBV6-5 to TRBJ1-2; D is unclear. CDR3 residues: CASSQHSNYGYTF. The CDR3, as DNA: TGTGCCAGCAGCCAGCACTCTAACTATGGCTACACCTTC.